This TCR beta chain is drawn from a study of T cell responses to AZD1222 COVID-19 vaccine. Using immunoSEQ multiplex PCR, the repertoire was profiled, and TCRdb retains in-frame clones only, with some absent. The sample yields over 120,000 clones, under 95% seen once. Per germline, CDR1 SGHRS and CDR2 YFSETQ. The CDR3 extends over 15 amino acids. V shed 1 base, J shed 2 bases, and the junction held 3 bases outside the gene matches. V gene TRBV5-1 combines with J gene TRBJ2-3; 8 bases match TRBD1. The clonotype comes from an adult in good health. The material was peripheral blood, obtained on day 0 of AZD1222 vaccination. CDR3 in DNA: TGCGCCAGCAGCTTGATGACAGGGGTCACAGATACGCAGTATTTT. Its translation is CASSLMTGVTDTQYF. The full variable domain, with the rest looked up from reference TRBV5-1 and TRBJ2-3, is KAGVTQTPRYLIKTRGQQVTLSCSPISGHRSVSWYQQTPGQGLQFLFEYFSETQRNKGNFPGRFSGRQFSNSRSEMNVSTLELGDSALYLCASSLMTGVTDTQYFGPGTRLTVL.